This T cell receptor (beta chain) was profiled in a study of regulatory T cells in long-lasting Graves disease. Study details: Less than 3 months of antithyroid drugs had been taken by newly diagnosed Graves' patients.

Time point: newly diagnosed GD, antithyroid drugs for less than 3 months. After RNA was extracted from PBMCs, the TCR library was made from it. The CDR3 runs to 18 residues. CDR1 LNHDA and CDR2 SQIVND come from the germline V gene (reference sequence). V was clipped by 5 bases and J by 2 bases; unmatched bases: 6. The table lists this clonotype with a few counts. Both iRepertoire HTBI primers and Arm-PCR of CDR3 regions were used to build the TCR beta libraries. TCRdb passed the multiplex PCR reads through MiXCR, listing each CDR3 protein once. The table includes about 360,000 distinct CDR3 sequences, 15% to 20% detected once. This sample also appeared in a second study, on T cells in Graves' hyperthyroidism and ophthalmopathy. As that report states: Patients were excluded because of uncontrolled infection, other autoimmune disease, pregnancy or lactation.

The chain couples TRBV19 to TRBJ2-1; TRBD2 matches 16 bases. Sample: peripheral blood mononuclear cells (PBMCs), taken at new diagnosis, from a patient treated with antithyroid drugs. The TCR comes from a woman between 18 and 29 years old with Graves disease. CDR3 loop: CASSAGLAGGLPYNEQFF. The CDR3 DNA reads TGTGCCAGTAGTGCGGGACTAGCGGGAGGGCTCCCCTACAATGAGCAGTTCTTC. Together with reference TRBV19 and TRBJ2-1, the CDR3 gives the full variable domain: DGGITQSPKYLFRKEGQNVTLSCEQNLNHDAMYWYRQDPGQGLRLIYYSQIVNDFQKGDIAEGYSVSREKKESFPLTVTSAQKNPTAFYLCASSAGLAGGLPYNEQFFGPGTRLTVL.